This T cell receptor beta chain derives from a study of CD8 T cells in Susac syndrome. Background on the study: There were Susac syndrome patients who were therapy-naive at blood draw, others on corticosteroids, and others on intravenous immunoglobulin alone. Study-level points and caveats: Peak Susac CD8+ clonal expansion was seen in TEMRA cells and active patients.

Notes on this clonotype: Its specificity is unknown.

The CDR3 totals 18 residues. V shed 7 bases and J shed 2 bases, with 21 bases lying between them. Germline V gene data show CDR1 as SEHNR and CDR2 as FQNEAQ (reference sequence). The RNA, 0.5 to 1 ug, was put through reverse transcription using random hexamers. The method of amplification for TCR beta CDR3 was immunoSEQ multiplex PCR, covering 54 Vbeta and 13 Jbeta. Each CDR3 protein gets one entry after TCRdb re-called the immunoSEQ multiplex PCR reads with MiXCR. The sample contains roughly 86,000 distinct CDR3 sequences, approximately 96% of which appear only once. The chain joins TRBV7-9 to TRBJ1-6; D possibly corresponds to TRBD1 (5 bases). The sequencing sample was made of CD8+ T cells from PBMCs. This TCR was recovered from a human donor with Susac syndrome. CDR3 in DNA: TGTGCCAGCACTACCACTCACCAGAGGGGAACCTATAATTCACCCCTCCACTTT. Its protein is CASTTTHQRGTYNSPLHF.